These T cell receptor beta chains were read from a single sample in a study of CD8+ T cells in alopecia areata. The protocol was immunoSEQ multiplex PCR, while the TCRdb copy is restricted to in-frame clones and leaves out a portion. Found here are some 180,000 clones, approximately 50% of them singletons; the top ten hold 9.5% to 13%. This specimen consisted of CD8+ T cells sorted from blood, obtained at roughly week 53, from a patient treated with tofacitinib. Receptors were obtained from a human donor with alopecia areata. Both conserved end residues are part of each CDR3. The D gene is left open where the match is weak. Expanded clones are given a class, and other clones once, few, many or no size at all.

>TRBJ2-3|NA|NA|TRBV15
TGTGCCACCAGCAGAGATGGGGCAGGGGCCACAGATACGCAGTATTTT
CATSRDGAGATDTQYF
>TRBJ2-7|NA|NA|TRBV13
TGTGCCAGCAGCTTATCCCGGGGCTCCTACGAGCAGTACTTC
CASSLSRGSYEQYF
>TRBJ2-5|NA|once|TRBV5-6
TGTGCCAGCAGCCCCGAGATCGACGAGACCCAGTACTTC
CASSPEIDETQYF
>TRBJ1-1|NA|NA|TRBV5-8
TGTGCCAGCAGCCCTCTCCTTGGGATGAACACTGAAGCTTTCTTT
CASSPLLGMNTEAFF
>TRBJ1-2|NA|few|TRBV27
TGTGCCAGCAGTACCAGGGGAGCTAACTATGGCTACACCTTC
CASSTRGANYGYTF
>TRBJ2-1|TRBD2|NA|TRBV7-9
TGTGCCAGCAGCCAAGTCGGGCGGGGGGATGGCAATGAGCAGTTCTTC
CASSQVGRGDGNEQFF
>TRBJ2-3|NA|NA|TRBV30
TGTGCCTGGGGCGGAGGGGCTACCCCTCGCACAGATACGCAGTATTTT
CAWGGGATPRTDTQYF
>TRBJ1-2|NA|few|TRBV5-1
TGCGCCAGCAGCTTGAACAGTGGATTGAACTATGGCTACACCTTC
CASSLNSGLNYGYTF
>TRBJ1-1|NA|few|TRBV30
TGTGCCTGGAGTGAAACTGAGAACACTGAAGCTTTCTTT
CAWSETENTEAFF
>TRBJ2-1|TRBD2|few|TRBV10-3
TGTGCCACCCCTGTGGCTAGCGGGGGGTATTACAATGAGCAGTTCTTC
CATPVASGGYYNEQFF
>TRBJ2-6|TRBD1|NA|TRBV30
TGTGCCTGGAGCAGGGACAGGGGGCTTCCTGGGGCCAACGTCCTGACTTTC
CAWSRDRGLPGANVLTF
>TRBJ1-1|NA|NA|TRBV9
TGTGCCAGCAGCTTAACAGGGAGGGGGACTGAAGCTTTCTTT
CASSLTGRGTEAFF
>TRBJ2-1|TRBD1|few|TRBV9
TGTGCCAGCAACGTAGGACAGGGCAATGAGCAGTTCTTC
CASNVGQGNEQFF
>TRBJ1-2|TRBD1|NA|TRBV7-2
TGTGCCACCGCGGACAGGGAAGTATATGGCTACACCTTC
CATADREVYGYTF
>TRBJ2-7|NA|once|TRBV14
TGTGCCAGCAGCCAAGGCGCAGGTTTTGGCTACGAGCAGTACTTC
CASSQGAGFGYEQYF
>TRBJ1-2|NA|NA|TRBV30
TGTGCCTGGAGCCCCGGCGGGGGTCCTGGCTACACCTTC
CAWSPGGGPGYTF
>TRBJ2-4|TRBD1|NA|TRBV5-1
TGCGCCAGCAGCTTCCGGGACAGGGAACAAAACATTCAGTACTTC
CASSFRDREQNIQYF
>TRBJ1-2|NA|NA|TRBV4-1
TGCGCCAGCAGCCAACCGGAACAGGGATCCTATGGCTACACCTTC
CASSQPEQGSYGYTF
>TRBJ1-3|NA|few|TRBV7-9
TGTGCCAGCAGACCAAGAACACGTTCGTCCTCTGGAAACACCATATATTTT
CASRPRTRSSSGNTIYF
>TRBJ1-5|NA|few|TRBV27
TGTGCCAGCAGTTTACGACACGGTGATCAGCCCCAGCATTTT
CASSLRHGDQPQHF
>TRBJ2-7|NA|NA|TRBV2
TGTGCCACTCATAACGAGGACGCCTACGAGCAGTACTTC
CATHNEDAYEQYF
>TRBJ2-3|NA|NA|TRBV6-5
TGTGCCAGCAGTGAAAACCGCGGCGCAGATACGCAGTATTTT
CASSENRGADTQYF
>TRBJ2-5|NA|few|TRBV30
TGTGCCTGGAGTGGTACAGGGCAAGAGACCCAGTACTTC
CAWSGTGQETQYF
>TRBJ2-1|NA|NA|TRBV27
TGTGCCAGCGGTACAGGATTAGAGTTCTTC
CASGTGLEFF
>TRBJ2-7|NA|NA|TRBV5-1
TGCGCCAGCAGCTACGAGGGCTGGACCCCCTACGAGCAGTACTTC
CASSYEGWTPYEQYF
>TRBJ2-7|TRBD1|NA|TRBV6-5
TGTGCCAGCAGCACAGGGGGCTCCTACGAGCAGTACTTC
CASSTGGSYEQYF
>TRBJ2-1|NA|NA|TRBV10-3
TGTGCCATCAGTGAGCCCCCGGGTCATGAGCAGTTCTTC
CAISEPPGHEQFF
>TRBJ2-1|TRBD1|NA|TRBV13
TGTGCCAGCAGCACCCTAGACAGGGATTTCTACAATGAGCAGTTCTTC
CASSTLDRDFYNEQFF